This T cell receptor beta chain was captured by sequencing in a study of T cells expressing NK-cell markers. TCRdb re-called the 5' RACE reads, yielding one record per CDR3 amino acid sequence without DNA. The specimen's table records a few hundred thousand distinct CDR3 sequences. CDR1 is SNHLY, CDR2 FYNNEI, per germline. There are 15 residues in the CDR3. This chain links TRBV2 with TRBJ2-5; TCRdb gives TRBD2 as the D gene, but with no DNA this cannot be confirmed. The material sequenced was blood T cells: a sorted CD56 or NKG2C T cell subset, CD4+ or CD8+ T cells, or bulk PBMC T cells (not recorded which). This TCR was recovered from a man aged 18 to 69 in good health. This chain's CDR3 is CASSVLAGGLETQYF.